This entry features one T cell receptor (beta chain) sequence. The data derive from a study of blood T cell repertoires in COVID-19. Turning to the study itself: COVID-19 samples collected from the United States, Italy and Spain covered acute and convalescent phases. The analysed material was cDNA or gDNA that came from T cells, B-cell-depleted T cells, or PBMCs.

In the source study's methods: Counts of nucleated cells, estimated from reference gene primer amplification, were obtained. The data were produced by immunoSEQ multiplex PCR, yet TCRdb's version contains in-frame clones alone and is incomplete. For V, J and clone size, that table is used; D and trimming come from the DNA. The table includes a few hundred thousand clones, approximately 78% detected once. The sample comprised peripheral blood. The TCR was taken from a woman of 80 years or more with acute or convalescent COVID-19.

The CDR3 reads CAISGIGDTGELFF. In DNA, the CDR3 is TGTGCCATCAGTGGTATCGGTGACACCGGGGAGCTGTTTTTT. The gene calls are TRBV10-3 and TRBJ2-2, with D unclear. Germline CDR1 ENHRY, CDR2 SYGVKD. The CDR3 is 14 amino acids. Trimming removed 4 bases from V and 3 bases from J, with 9 bases in between.